Each of the 26 T cell receptor beta chains below was sequenced from the same sample in a study of Ad26.COV2.S vaccination and SARS-CoV-2 variants. Specified treatment: about 20 received Ad26.COV2.S at low or high dose, single or two shots; 5 received placebo; per-sample allocation not given. The investigators took samples on day 63 after the first vaccine or placebo injection. Sequencing used immunoSEQ multiplex PCR; TCRdb keeps in-frame clones, though not all of them. In the table there are some 250,000 clones, 85% to 90% of which are singletons. The sequencing used peripheral blood, collected in a trial of Ad26.COV2.S vaccine versus placebo. Receptors were obtained from a person aged 18-65 years who received the Ad26.COV2.S COVID-19 vaccine or a placebo.

The chain is built from TRBV11-2 and TRBJ2-1; D is unresolved. V was cut by 5 bases and J by 2 bases, with 13 bases left in between. The CDR3 length is 15 residues. Germline V gene data show CDR1 as SGHAT and CDR2 as FQNNGV. The CDR3 nucleotides are TGTGCCAGCAGCCCTCGGTCGGCTACCTACAATGAGCAGTTCTTC. Translating gives CASSPRSATYNEQFF.

This chain connects TRBV7-8 to TRBJ2-2; 14 bases are shared with TRBD2. Germline CDR1 is SGHVS and CDR2 is FQNEAQ. Trimming removed 5 bases from V and 4 bases from J; junction bases left unmatched: 9. CDR3 length: 18 residues. CDR3 nucleotide sequence: TGTGCCAGCAGCATTACGGGACTAGCGGGGGCCTTCACCGGGGAGCTGTTTTTT. Its translation is CASSITGLAGAFTGELFF.

The J gene is TRBJ2-3, the V gene TRBV2; 9 bases are a match to TRBD2. V lost 9 bases to trimming and J lost 3 bases; unmatched junction nucleotides: 10. The CDR3 loop spans 15 amino acids. Per the germline V gene, CDR1 is SNHLY and CDR2 is FYNNEI. In DNA, the CDR3 is TGTGCCAGGTTGCGGCGGGAGGGGGGGACAGATACGCAGTATTTT. Translating gives CARLRREGGTDTQYF.

This chain connects TRBV11-2 to TRBJ2-1, with 9 bases aligning to TRBD1. The CDR3 extends over 17 amino acids. Germline V gives CDR1 SGHAT, CDR2 FQNNGV. With V trimmed by 5 bases and J by 7 bases, 15 bases remained unmatched. In DNA form, the CDR3 reads TGTGCCAGCAGCCCACCGCCAACAGGGGGCGCTTGGAATGAGCAGTTCTTC. The encoded protein is CASSPPPTGGAWNEQFF.

This chain uses TRBV28 with TRBJ2-5, with 12 bases fitting TRBD2. The germline gives CDR1 MDHEN, CDR2 SYDVKM. This CDR3 is 16 amino acids long. After removal of 2 bases from V and 7 bases from J, the junction contained 8 bases not matched to a gene. CDR3 bases: TGTGCCAGCAGTTTAGGATGGACTAGCGGGGCGGGGACCCAGTACTTC. Translating gives CASSLGWTSGAGTQYF.

The chain joins TRBV18 to TRBJ2-4, with D tentatively TRBD1 or TRBD2 (5 bases each). The CDR3 runs to 13 residues. The germline V and J ends were trimmed by 1 base and 8 bases, with 9 bases remaining between them. Germline V gene data show CDR1 as KGHSH and CDR2 as LQKENI. CDR3 residues: CASSPRGSDIQYF. The CDR3 nucleotides read TGTGCCAGCTCACCACGGGGGTCGGACATTCAGTACTTC.

V is TRBV7-9 and J is TRBJ1-5; 9 positions match TRBD1. There are 15 residues in the CDR3. Looked up from germline, CDR1 is SEHNR and CDR2 is FQNEAQ (reference sequence). V lost 5 bases and J lost 2; bases outside the gene matches: 4. In nucleotides, the CDR3 is TGTGCCAGCAGCCCACAGGGGGCAGGCAATCAGCCCCAGCATTTT. It codes for CASSPQGAGNQPQHF.

The DNA for the CDR3 is TGTGCCAGCGAGGACCGAGCGGGAGGGGACGAGCAGTACTTC. This codes for CASEDRAGGDEQYF. J is TRBJ2-7 and V is TRBV5-4, with 10 bases that match TRBD2. Germline V gene lookup returns CDR1 SGHNT and CDR2 YYREEE (reference sequence). J lost 5 bases, V lost 7 bases, and 9 bases had no gene match. The CDR3 runs 14 residues.

J is TRBJ2-7 and V is TRBV28, with D perhaps being TRBD1 or TRBD2 (5 bases each). Germline V gene lookup returns CDR1 MDHEN and CDR2 SYDVKM. The CDR3 is 12 amino acids. Trimming left V 2 bases short and J 7 bases short, with 9 bases between. The CDR3 loop is CASSLGGGEQYF. In DNA, the CDR3 is TGTGCCAGCAGTTTAGGGGGTGGGGAGCAGTACTTC.

This chain joins TRBV19 and TRBJ2-1, with a tentative D call TRBD2 (5 bases). V was pared by 2 bases and J by 5 bases, with 13 bases between. Per germline, CDR1 LNHDA and CDR2 SQIVND (reference sequence). CDR3 size: 15 residues. CDR3 amino acids: CASSIRASINNEQFF. Here the CDR3 DNA reads TGTGCCAGTAGTATAAGGGCTAGCATTAACAATGAGCAGTTCTTC.

The chain recombines TRBV29-1 with TRBJ1-1; D not certain. Per the germline V gene, CDR1 is SQVTM and CDR2 is ANQGSEA. V was shortened by 3 bases and J by 3 bases, with 5 bases between the two germline ends. The CDR3 sequence is 11 residues long. CDR3 bases: TGCAGCGTTGACGGTTACACTGAAGCTTTCTTT. Protein: CSVDGYTEAFF.

The chain combines TRBV7-3 with TRBJ2-1, with a weak D call TRBD1 (7 bases). CDR3 length: 17 residues. Trimming cost V 0 bases and J 0 bases, with 12 bases left between them. CDR1 is SGHTA and CDR2 is FQGTGA in the germline V gene. The DNA of the CDR3 is TGTGCCAGCAGCTTAACGGAGGGGGCGAGCTCCTACAATGAGCAGTTCTTC. Its translation: CASSLTEGASSYNEQFF.

The chain combines TRBV19 with TRBJ2-2; D not certain. The CDR3 contains 14 residues. CDR1 is LNHDA and CDR2 is SQIVND in the germline V gene (reference sequence). The ends were cut back, 3 bases at V and 4 bases at J, with 9 bases in the middle. The CDR3 loop is CASSILGFTGELFF. In DNA, the CDR3 is TGTGCCAGTAGTATCCTAGGGTTCACCGGGGAGCTGTTTTTT.

The chain recombines TRBV14 with TRBJ2-5; no firm D call. V was trimmed by 5 bases and J by 5 bases, leaving 18 bases between them. Germline CDR1 reads SGHDN; CDR2 reads FVKESK. The CDR3 runs to 15 residues. CDR3 DNA: TGTGCCAGCAGCGCCCCCAGATCCTGGCGGGAGACCCAGTACTTC. Translated: CASSAPRSWRETQYF.

The J gene is TRBJ1-4, the V gene TRBV7-2; possibly TRBD1 for D (5 bases). Germline loops: CDR1 SGHTA, CDR2 FQGNSA. V lost 1 base and J 2 bases, leaving 11 bases between the germline ends. The CDR3 totals 16 residues. In nucleotides, the CDR3 is TGTGCCAGCAGCTTAGTGTCCGGGGACACTAATGAAAAACTGTTTTTT. As protein: CASSLVSGDTNEKLFF.

The V and J genes are TRBV14 and TRBJ1-4; D gene unclear. Trimming removed 3 bases at V and 7 bases at J, with 9 bases between. Germline lookup yields CDR1 SGHDN and CDR2 FVKESK. The CDR3 runs 13 residues. The CDR3: CASSQGRSEKLFF. The CDR3 region has the DNA TGTGCCAGCAGCCAGGGCAGGAGTGAAAAACTGTTTTTT.

The J gene is TRBJ2-1, the V gene TRBV19; TRBD1 matches at 7 bases. There are 14 residues in the CDR3. The germline CDR1 and CDR2 sequences are LNHDA and SQIVND (reference sequence). V lost 6 bases to trimming and J lost 3 bases; unmatched junction nucleotides: 5. Written as DNA, the CDR3 is TGTGCCAGTAGCTACCGGGACAGCTACAATGAGCAGTTCTTC. Translated, it gives CASSYRDSYNEQFF.

The chain recombines TRBV7-2 with TRBJ2-7, with D perhaps TRBD1 (5 bases). CDR3 length: 13 amino acids. The germline CDR1 and CDR2 sequences are SGHTA and FQGNSA. Trimming pared 0 bases from V and 5 bases from J, leaving 8 bases between. This chain's CDR3 is CASSLAGAHEQYF. As DNA, the CDR3 is TGTGCCAGCAGCTTAGCTGGGGCCCACGAGCAGTACTTC.

This clone appeared a few times. The chain carries TRBV6-5 and TRBJ1-6, with 7 bases identical to TRBD1. CDR1 is MNHEY, CDR2 SVGAGI, per germline. The CDR3 runs to 13 residues. The J segment lost 7 bases and the V segment lost 6 bases, leaving 3 bases of the junction unmatched. The chain's CDR3 is CASSMTGNSPLHF. The CDR3 DNA sequence: TGTGCCAGCAGCATGACAGGGAATTCACCCCTCCACTTT.

The chain recombines TRBV6-1 with TRBJ1-2, with TRBD1 identical over 8 bases. The CDR3 covers 17 residues. J gave up 8 bases and V 1 base, and 15 bases lay outside the gene matches. Germline CDR1 is MNHNS and CDR2 is SASEGT. DNA for the CDR3: TGTGCCAGCAGTGAAGGCGCAGGGGGCAGCCCTACGGGCGGCTACACCTTC. It codes for CASSEGAGGSPTGGYTF.

The J gene is TRBJ2-5, the V gene TRBV5-1; 10 bases line up with TRBD2. CDR1 is SGHRS, CDR2 YFSETQ, per germline. The CDR3 covers 15 residues. With V trimmed by 2 bases and J by 4 bases, 5 bases remained unmatched. The CDR3 spells CASSFTLAGGETQYF. The DNA for the CDR3 is TGCGCCAGCAGCTTCACGTTAGCGGGGGGAGAGACCCAGTACTTC.

The chain's CDR3 is CASSQDGKGWGLYGYTF. DNA of the CDR3: TGTGCCAGCAGCCAAGATGGAAAGGGTTGGGGTCTATATGGCTACACCTTC. This sequence joins TRBV3-1 (or the pseudogene TRBV3-2) and TRBJ1-2; no firm D call. V was shortened by 0 bases and J by 5 bases, with 19 bases between the two germline ends. The germline V gene encodes CDR1 LGHDT and CDR2 YNNKEL (reference sequence). The CDR3 contains 17 residues.

The chain employs TRBV19 and TRBJ1-6; perhaps TRBD1 as D (5 bases). Germline V gene data show CDR1 as LNHDA and CDR2 as SQIVND (reference sequence). V was clipped by 1 base and J by 6 bases, with 7 bases between them. This CDR3 is 14 amino acids long. Written as DNA, the CDR3 is TGTGCCAGTAGTATAGGGGACGTTAATTCACCCCTCCACTTT. Translation gives CASSIGDVNSPLHF.

This chain connects TRBV24-1 to TRBJ1-5; no firm D call. Germline V gives CDR1 KGHDR, CDR2 SFDVKD. This CDR3 is 15 amino acids long. Trimming pared 5 bases from V and 5 bases from J, leaving 15 bases between. The CDR3 loop is CATSGPDGRDQPQHF. DNA for the CDR3: TGTGCCACCAGTGGCCCCGACGGACGGGATCAGCCCCAGCATTTT.

The chain has TRBV6-6 and TRBJ1-2; 7 bases are shared with TRBD1. Germline V gene lookup returns CDR1 MNHNY and CDR2 SVGAGI (reference sequence). V dropped 5 bases and J dropped 4; count of bases not matched to a gene: 4. This CDR3 spans 13 amino acids. The CDR3 here is CASSKGGAYGYTF. In nucleotides, the CDR3 is TGTGCCAGCAGTAAAGGGGGCGCCTATGGCTACACCTTC.

The chain recombines TRBV28 with TRBJ1-5, with TRBD1 as a possible D gene (6 bases). V was trimmed by 5 bases and J by 6 bases, leaving 11 bases between them. The CDR3 spans 13 residues. Germline CDR1 and CDR2: MDHEN and SYDVKM. The DNA of the CDR3 is TGTGCCAGCAGTACAGGGTTACTTCAGCCCCAGCATTTT. It codes for CASSTGLLQPQHF. Drawing the rest from reference TRBV28 and TRBJ1-5, the complete variable domain is DVKVTQSSRYLVKRTGEKVFLECVQDMDHENMFWYRQDPGLGLRLIYFSYDVKMKEKGDIPEGYSVSREKKERFSLILESASTNQTSMYLCASSTGLLQPQHFGDGTRLSIL.